This is a list of T cell receptor beta chains from one sample in a study of T-cell reconstitution after alpha-beta-depleted transplantation in children. TCRdb re-derived calls from the PCR reads in MiXCR, one entry per CDR3 protein. The table records about 980,000 distinct CDR3 sequences, roughly 29% of them present only once. Sequencing used PBMCs, mostly from graft donor cells, obtained 360 days after TCRalphabeta/CD19-depleted stem cell transplant. Source of these receptors: a boy under two years old who had a stem cell transplant for SCID, so the T cells may come from the graft donor. Both conserved end residues are trimmed from each CDR3. Not every row has a clone size; where given, it reads once, few, many or a size class.

j_call clone_size v_call cdr3_aa
TRBJ2-7 - TRBV5-1 ASSLAQLDEQY
TRBJ2-3 - TRBV7-3 ASSAHGATDTQY
TRBJ2-7 - TRBV12-3/TRBV12-4 ASSLEGARDNEQY
TRBJ1-1 - TRBV12-3/TRBV12-4 ASRTPGQGNTEAF
TRBJ2-5 - TRBV5-1 ASSLGKLETQY
TRBJ2-1 - TRBV3-1 ASSQGAVWGNNEQF
TRBJ1-2 - TRBV5-1 ASSLEGGDDGYT
TRBJ2-7 few TRBV29-1 SVDDGQNYEQY
TRBJ2-3 - TRBV25-1 ASSEHPRGTDTQY
TRBJ2-3 - TRBV6-2/TRBV6-3 ASSRLAGGNTQY
TRBJ1-1 few TRBV12-3/TRBV12-4 ASRIGGNTEAF
TRBJ1-1 - TRBV24-1 ATSDPTGPNTEAF
TRBJ2-3 few TRBV18 ASSQAIAGGKDTQY
TRBJ1-1 many TRBV12-3/TRBV12-4 ASSFFHTEAF
TRBJ2-1 - TRBV12-3/TRBV12-4 ASSLGPFDRGGHEQF
TRBJ1-2 - TRBV3-1 ASSRTAVYGYT
TRBJ1-1 many TRBV29-1 SVEGHANTEAF
TRBJ2-5 many TRBV5-1 ASSLGAATHQETQY
TRBJ2-1 - TRBV11-2 ASSFVAGGHNEQF
TRBJ2-2 - TRBV12-5 ASGLARDRGFGFVSGELF
TRBJ2-7 - TRBV6-5 ASSYGQGVYEQY
TRBJ1-5 - TRBV28 ASRPTGPIQPQH
TRBJ1-3 few TRBV13 ASSRAVSSGNTIY